The clone carrying this TCR beta chain has only a few counts. Its antigen remains unidentified. All donors qualified as healthy HIV-negative adults and had experienced no recent acute infections or vaccinations. Sequencing used immunoSEQ multiplex PCR; TCRdb keeps in-frame clones, though not all of them. This table has approximately 640,000 clones, roughly 78% appearing once. CDR3 size: 14 residues. J lost 2 bases, V lost 7 bases, and 6 bases had no gene match. CDR1 is MDHEN, CDR2 SYDVKM, per germline. The data belong to a study of shared clonotypes between healthy human individuals. Study-level findings and limits: Only blood underwent sampling, and tissue repertoires likely differ. The study's rarefaction showed incomplete sorted-subset sequencing despite large depth. In a few donors, about 5% of naive CD4 clonotypes appeared in common.

The chain carries TRBV28 and TRBJ1-2; 8 nucleotides match TRBD1. This sequence was found in a woman in her thirties in good health. The material sequenced was memory CD4+ T cells sorted from blood. Regarding subset: CD45RA-negative fraction. The CDR3 region has the DNA TGTGCCAGCACCACAGGGGGACAGAACTATGGCTACACCTTC. Protein sequence: CASTTGGQNYGYTF.